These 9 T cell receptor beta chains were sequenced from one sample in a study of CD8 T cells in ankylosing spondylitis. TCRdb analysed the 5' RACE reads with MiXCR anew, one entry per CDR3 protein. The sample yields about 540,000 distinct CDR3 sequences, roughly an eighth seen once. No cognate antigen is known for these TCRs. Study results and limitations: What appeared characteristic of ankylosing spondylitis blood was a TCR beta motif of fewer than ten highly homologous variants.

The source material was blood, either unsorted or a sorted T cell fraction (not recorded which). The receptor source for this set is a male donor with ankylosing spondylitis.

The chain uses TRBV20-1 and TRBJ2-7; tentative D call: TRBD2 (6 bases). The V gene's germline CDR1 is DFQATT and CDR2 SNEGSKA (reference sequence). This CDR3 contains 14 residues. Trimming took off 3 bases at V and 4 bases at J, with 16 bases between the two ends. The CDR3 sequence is CSASVGGKGYEQYF. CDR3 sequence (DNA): TGCAGTGCTAGTGTGGGCGGGAAGGGGTACGAGCAGTACTTC.

CDR3 in DNA: TGTGCCAGCAGCTTGGGTCAGATCGGGACTAGCGGGAGTCCCTACGAGCAGTACTTC. Translating gives CASSLGQIGTSGSPYEQYF. The chain joins TRBV11-2 to TRBJ2-7, with TRBD2 matching 14 bases. The junction had 12 bases not matched to a gene; V was cut back by 3 bases and J by 2 bases. Per germline, CDR1 SGHAT and CDR2 FQNNGV. This CDR3 spans 19 amino acids.

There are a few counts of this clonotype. In DNA, the CDR3 is TGTGCCAGCACCAAGACTAGCGGGAGGATCAATGAGCAGTTCTTC. Translated, it gives CASTKTSGRINEQFF. V usage is TRBV7-9 and J usage is TRBJ2-1, with TRBD2 identical over 13 bases. Germline lookup yields CDR1 SEHNR and CDR2 FQNEAQ (reference sequence). J gave up 6 bases and V 7 bases, and 6 bases lay outside the gene matches. The CDR3 sequence is 15 residues long.

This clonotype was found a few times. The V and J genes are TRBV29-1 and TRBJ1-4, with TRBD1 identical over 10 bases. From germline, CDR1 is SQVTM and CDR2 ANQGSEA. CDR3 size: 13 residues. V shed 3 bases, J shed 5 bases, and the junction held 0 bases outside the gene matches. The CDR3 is CSVEGQGNEKLFF. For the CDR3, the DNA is TGCAGCGTTGAGGGACAGGGGAATGAAAAACTGTTTTTT.

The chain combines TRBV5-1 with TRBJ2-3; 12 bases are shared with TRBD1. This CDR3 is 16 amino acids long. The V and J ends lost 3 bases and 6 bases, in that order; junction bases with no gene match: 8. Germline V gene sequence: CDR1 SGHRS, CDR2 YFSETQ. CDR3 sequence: CASSWGTGGWSDTQYF. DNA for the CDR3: TGCGCCAGCAGCTGGGGGACAGGGGGCTGGTCGGATACGCAGTATTTT.

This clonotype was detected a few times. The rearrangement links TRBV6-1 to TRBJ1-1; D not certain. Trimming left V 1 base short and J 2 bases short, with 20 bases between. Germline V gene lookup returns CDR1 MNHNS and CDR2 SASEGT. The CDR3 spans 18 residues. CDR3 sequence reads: CASSEVWTEWQLNTEAFF. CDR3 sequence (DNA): TGTGCCAGCAGTGAAGTTTGGACTGAATGGCAATTAAACACTGAAGCTTTCTTT.

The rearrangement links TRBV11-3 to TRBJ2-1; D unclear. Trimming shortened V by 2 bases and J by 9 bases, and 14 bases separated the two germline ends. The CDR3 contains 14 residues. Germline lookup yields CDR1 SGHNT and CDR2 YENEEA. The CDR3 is CASSLLDTFGEQFF. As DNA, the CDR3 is TGTGCCAGCAGCTTACTAGACACATTCGGTGAGCAGTTCTTC. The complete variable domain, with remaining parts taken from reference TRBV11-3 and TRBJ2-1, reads EAGVVQSPRYKIIEKKQPVAFWCNPISGHNTLYWYLQNLGQGPELLIRYENEEAVDDSQLPKDRFSAERLKGVDSTLKIQPAELGDSAVYLCASSLLDTFGEQFFGPGTRLTVL.

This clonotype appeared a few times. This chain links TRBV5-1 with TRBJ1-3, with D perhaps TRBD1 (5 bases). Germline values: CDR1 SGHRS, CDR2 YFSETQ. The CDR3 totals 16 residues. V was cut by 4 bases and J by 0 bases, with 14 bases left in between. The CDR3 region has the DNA TGCGCCAGCAGCCTAGGGACCCCGAGCTCTGGAAACACCATATATTTT. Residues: CASSLGTPSSGNTIYF.

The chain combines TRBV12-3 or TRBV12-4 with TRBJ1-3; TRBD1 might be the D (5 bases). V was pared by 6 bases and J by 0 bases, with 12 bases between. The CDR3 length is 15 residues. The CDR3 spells CASSWGGGSGNTIYF. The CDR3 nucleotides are TGTGCCAGCAGCTGGGGGGGTGGCTCTGGAAACACCATATATTTT.